This is a list of T cell receptor beta chains from one sample in a study of CD8 T cells in ankylosing spondylitis. TCRdb ran MiXCR on the 5' RACE reads and lists one entry per CDR3 protein. There are about 800,000 distinct CDR3 sequences in the sample; roughly 12% occur only once, and around 0.51% lies in the top ten. The sequenced sample was blood, either unsorted or a sorted T cell fraction (not recorded which). These receptors came from a male donor with ankylosing spondylitis. CDR3s include the opening cysteine and the closing phenylalanine or tryptophan. A D gene is named only where the DNA matches it firmly. Part of the rows lack a size; the others show once, few, many or a class for expanded clones.

J: TRBJ1-5
V: TRBV6-5
size: many
D: .
length: 15
CDR3: CASSYSLYSNQPQHF
DNA: TGTGCCAGCAGTTACTCGCTCTATAGCAATCAGCCCCAGCATTTT

J: TRBJ2-7
V: TRBV7-2
size: few
D: TRBD2
length: 15
CDR3: CASSGGLVWSYEQYF
DNA: TGTGCCAGCAGCGGAGGACTAGTGTGGAGCTACGAGCAGTACTTC

J: TRBJ1-1
V: TRBV20-1
size: .
D: .
length: 14
CDR3: CSARRGPRNTEAFF
DNA: TGCAGTGCTAGGCGTGGACCCCGGAACACTGAAGCTTTCTTT

J: TRBJ2-7
V: TRBV4-2
size: many
D: .
length: 12
CDR3: CASSHENYEQYF
DNA: TGTGCCAGCAGCCACGAGAACTACGAGCAGTACTTC

J: TRBJ2-5
V: TRBV4-2
size: .
D: .
length: 13
CDR3: CASSQRVPETQYF
DNA: TGTGCCAGCAGCCAGCGTGTTCCAGAGACCCAGTACTTC

J: TRBJ2-1
V: TRBV20-1
size: .
D: .
length: 13
CDR3: CSASLLDVNEQFF
DNA: TGCAGTGCTAGTCTGCTAGACGTGAATGAGCAGTTCTTC

J: TRBJ1-2
V: TRBV6-6
size: .
D: .
length: 12
CDR3: CASSRWAYGYTF
DNA: TGTGCCAGCAGTCGGTGGGCGTATGGCTACACCTTC

J: TRBJ1-1
V: TRBV7-6
size: few
D: TRBD1
length: 14
CDR3: CASSSRTGFGQAFF
DNA: TGTGCCAGCAGCTCCAGGACAGGTTTTGGGCAAGCTTTCTTT

J: TRBJ2-1
V: TRBV20-1
size: few
D: TRBD2
length: 14
CDR3: CSARPGTSDNEQFF
DNA: TGCAGTGCTAGACCCGGGACTAGCGACAATGAGCAGTTCTTC

J: TRBJ1-3
V: TRBV5-1
size: .
D: .
length: 13
CDR3: CASSPHLGNTIYF
DNA: TGCGCCAGCAGCCCCCATCTTGGAAACACCATATATTTT

J: TRBJ2-1
V: TRBV5-1
size: .
D: .
length: 14
CDR3: CASSLWVTYNEQFF
DNA: TGCGCCAGCAGCTTGTGGGTCACTTACAATGAGCAGTTCTTC

J: TRBJ2-7
V: TRBV5-1
size: .
D: .
length: 14
CDR3: CASSWRDSSHEQYF
DNA: TGCGCCAGCAGCTGGAGGGACAGTTCCCACGAGCAGTACTTC

J: TRBJ1-6
V: TRBV6-6
size: .
D: TRBD1
length: 13
CDR3: CASSRTGDSPLHF
DNA: TGTGCCAGCAGTCGCACAGGGGATTCACCCCTCCACTTT

J: TRBJ1-2
V: TRBV12-3/TRBV12-4
size: .
D: TRBD1
length: 13
CDR3: CASNKDRVGGYTF
DNA: TGTGCCAGCAACAAAGACAGGGTCGGCGGCTACACCTTC

J: TRBJ2-5
V: TRBV20-1
size: .
D: .
length: 11
CDR3: CSTRAGETQYF
DNA: TGCAGTACTCGGGCTGGGGAGACCCAGTACTTC

J: TRBJ1-1
V: TRBV7-2
size: many
D: .
length: 13
CDR3: CASSFHAGIDAFF
DNA: TGTGCCAGCAGCTTCCACGCCGGCATCGATGCTTTCTTT

J: TRBJ1-2
V: TRBV5-5
size: many
D: .
length: 15
CDR3: CASSVAPTDYYGYTF
DNA: TGTGCCAGCAGCGTGGCCCCCACGGACTACTATGGCTACACCTTC

J: TRBJ2-1
V: TRBV20-1
size: .
D: .
length: 13
CDR3: CSARDGGAKEQFF
DNA: TGCAGTGCTAGAGATGGGGGGGCGAAAGAGCAGTTCTTC

J: TRBJ1-5
V: TRBV7-2
size: many
D: .
length: 15
CDR3: CASSPGAHSNQPQHF
DNA: TGTGCCAGCAGCCCCGGGGCCCATAGCAATCAGCCCCAGCATTTT

J: TRBJ1-2
V: TRBV4-3
size: few
D: .
length: 14
CDR3: CASSQDRFSYGYTF
DNA: TGCGCCAGCAGCCAAGACCGGTTTTCCTATGGCTACACCTTC

J: TRBJ1-5
V: TRBV30
size: .
D: .
length: 13
CDR3: CAWSHRGNQPQHF
DNA: TGTGCCTGGAGTCACCGGGGCAATCAGCCCCAGCATTTT

J: TRBJ2-1
V: TRBV7-9
size: .
D: TRBD2
length: 15
CDR3: CASSLWTSGINEQFF
DNA: TGTGCCAGCAGCCTTTGGACTAGCGGGATAAATGAGCAGTTCTTC

J: TRBJ2-1
V: TRBV6-2/TRBV6-3
size: .
D: .
length: 15
CDR3: CASSYTHTSYNEQFF
DNA: TGTGCCAGCAGTTACACCCATACTAGTTACAATGAGCAGTTCTTC

J: TRBJ1-4
V: TRBV27
size: few
D: TRBD1
length: 13
CDR3: CASTHRGNEKLFF
DNA: TGTGCCAGCACTCACAGGGGTAATGAAAAACTGTTTTTT

J: TRBJ2-7
V: TRBV7-2
size: .
D: .
length: 15
CDR3: CASSLAIDIPYEQYF
DNA: TGTGCCAGCAGCTTAGCCATTGACATCCCCTACGAGCAGTACTTC

J: TRBJ1-1
V: TRBV14
size: .
D: TRBD1
length: 16
CDR3: CASSQEQGSMNTEAFF
DNA: TGTGCCAGCAGCCAAGAACAGGGGTCCATGAACACTGAAGCTTTCTTT

J: TRBJ2-4
V: TRBV4-3
size: .
D: .
length: 15
CDR3: CASSQEGLTKNIQYF
DNA: TGCGCCAGCAGCCAAGAAGGGTTGACCAAAAACATTCAGTACTTC